These 27 T cell receptor beta chains came from one sample sequenced in a study of blood T cell repertoires in COVID-19. TCRdb's table, derived via immunoSEQ multiplex PCR, lists solely in-frame clones and lacks some. Among about 190,000 clones, 78% were seen once, and the ten largest hold 2.8%. Sequencing was carried out using peripheral blood. Source of these receptors: a woman older than 75 with active or convalescent COVID-19.

This clone was detected once. This chain links TRBV6-5 with TRBJ2-6; maybe TRBD1 (5 bases). This CDR3 is 15 amino acids long. Germline V gene data show CDR1 as MNHEY and CDR2 as SVGAGI. Trimming cost V 7 bases and J 0 bases, with 10 bases left between them. The CDR3 DNA follows: TGTGCCAGCAAGACAGTACCCTCTGGGGCCAACGTCCTGACTTTC. It encodes CASKTVPSGANVLTF.

The rearrangement links TRBV19 to TRBJ1-5, with 9 bases identical to TRBD1. The trim removed 5 bases at V and 3 bases at J, leaving 5 bases unmatched. The CDR3 extends over 15 amino acids. Germline V gene lookup returns CDR1 LNHDA and CDR2 SQIVND (reference sequence). DNA for the CDR3: TGTGCCAGTAGTTCGACAGGGGGTTTCAATCAGCCCCAGCATTTT. It is translated as CASSSTGGFNQPQHF. The complete variable domain, with remaining parts taken from reference TRBV19 and TRBJ1-5, reads DGGITQSPKYLFRKEGQNVTLSCEQNLNHDAMYWYRQDPGQGLRLIYYSQIVNDFQKGDIAEGYSVSREKKESFPLTVTSAQKNPTAFYLCASSSTGGFNQPQHFGDGTRLSIL.

CDR3 DNA sequence: TGTGCCAGCAGTTCGACTCCCGCCTCCGAGCAGTACTTC. Translated, it gives CASSSTPASEQYF. This sequence joins TRBV6-6 and TRBJ2-7; D call uncertain. Germline V lookup: CDR1 MNHNY, CDR2 SVGAGI (reference sequence). The CDR3 extends over 13 amino acids. Trimming pared 4 bases from V and 6 bases from J, leaving 13 bases between.

The gene calls are TRBV11-2 and TRBJ1-6; D remains ambiguous. Germline assignment: CDR1 SGHAT and CDR2 FQNNGV. V lost 3 bases and J 10 bases, leaving 10 bases between the germline ends. There are 13 residues in the CDR3. The CDR3, as DNA: TGTGCCAGCAGCTTGGATTGGAGATCACCCCTCCACTTT. It translates to CASSLDWRSPLHF.

This clone was seen just once. The CDR3 loop reads CASSQPRMGGPNNEQFF. The CDR3, as DNA: TGTGCCAGCAGTCAACCCCGGATGGGGGGTCCGAACAATGAGCAGTTCTTC. The V and J genes are TRBV28 and TRBJ2-1; tentatively, D is TRBD2 (6 bases). V lost 5 bases to trimming and J lost 5 bases, with 22 bases between them. CDR3 length equals 17 residues. Germline V gene sequence: CDR1 MDHEN, CDR2 SYDVKM.

This rearrangement joins TRBV28 to TRBJ2-2, with D hard to call. Trimming stripped 7 bases from V and 1 base from J, with 7 bases between. This CDR3 is 13 amino acids long. The germline V gene encodes CDR1 MDHEN and CDR2 SYDVKM. CDR3: CASTPGNTGELFF. In nucleotides, the CDR3 is TGTGCCAGCACCCCGGGGAACACCGGGGAGCTGTTTTTT.

The J gene is TRBJ1-2, the V gene TRBV28; D ambiguous. Trimming left V 5 bases short and J 0 bases short, with 13 bases between. CDR3 length: 15 amino acids. The germline V gene encodes CDR1 MDHEN and CDR2 SYDVKM. The CDR3 DNA is TGTGCCAGCAGTATCCGGGAAAAAACTAACTATGGCTACACCTTC. Translation gives CASSIREKTNYGYTF.

The V gene is TRBV28, the J gene TRBJ1-3, with unresolved D. The ends were cut back, 3 bases at V and 0 bases at J, with 9 bases in the middle. The CDR3 is 15 residues long. The germline V gene has CDR1 MDHEN and CDR2 SYDVKM. The CDR3 reads CASSFNGISGNTIYF. DNA of the CDR3: TGTGCCAGCAGTTTCAACGGGATCTCTGGAAACACCATATATTTT.

This clone was seen more than once but under ten times. The rearrangement links TRBV14 to TRBJ1-2; D is unresolved. The CDR3 totals 14 residues. Germline V gene sequence: CDR1 SGHDN, CDR2 FVKESK. V was trimmed by 4 bases and J by 8 bases, leaving 17 bases between them. CDR3 DNA: TGTGCCAGCAGCCCCGAGGGAGGGATAGGAGGCTACACCTTC. The encoded protein is CASSPEGGIGGYTF.

This chain connects TRBV3-1 (or the pseudogene TRBV3-2) to TRBJ1-2; 8 bases align to TRBD1. Germline V lookup: CDR1 LGHDT, CDR2 YNNKEL (reference sequence). V gave up 4 bases and J gave up 4 bases; unmatched junction bases: 5. This CDR3 is built from 14 residues. The DNA of the CDR3 is TGTGCCAGCAGCCCACGACAGGGGAGCTATGGCTACACCTTC. This codes for CASSPRQGSYGYTF.

CDR3 sequence: CASSLGLAGADTQYF. CDR3 nucleotide sequence: TGTGCCAGCAGCTTGGGACTAGCGGGCGCAGATACGCAGTATTTT. The chain couples TRBV5-6 to TRBJ2-3; 10 bases map to TRBD2. The CDR3 runs 15 residues. Trimming cost V 0 bases and J 4 bases; bases outside gene matches: 2. CDR1 and CDR2 from the germline V gene are SGHDT and YYEEEE.

The chain is built from TRBV11-2 and TRBJ1-6; possible D gene TRBD1, 6 bases. V shed 7 bases and J shed 10 bases, with 17 bases lying between them. The CDR3 is 14 amino acids. CDR1 and CDR2 from the germline V gene are SGHAT and FQNNGV. The CDR3 DNA sequence: TGTGCCAGCAATCGTATAGGACAGCACTCACCCCTCCACTTT. Translated, it gives CASNRIGQHSPLHF.

In its sample, this clone was seen a few times. The same CDR3 also results from other DNA sequences found in this sample. This chain joins TRBV7-8 and TRBJ2-2, with 9 bases matching TRBD1. CDR3 size: 16 residues. Germline V gives CDR1 SGHVS, CDR2 FQNEAQ. V lost 5 bases to trimming and J lost 0 bases; unmatched junction nucleotides: 4. The chain's CDR3 is CASSPRTGANTGELFF. As DNA, the CDR3 is TGTGCCAGCAGCCCCCGGACAGGGGCGAACACCGGGGAGCTGTTTTTT.

The gene calls are TRBV7-8 and TRBJ1-6, with D unresolved. Per the germline V gene, CDR1 is SGHVS and CDR2 is FQNEAQ. The CDR3 is 13 residues long. V was trimmed by 6 bases and J by 9 bases, leaving 12 bases between them. CDR3 DNA: TGTGCCAGCAGTTCTCTCCCCCCTTCACCCCTCCACTTT. It encodes CASSSLPPSPLHF.

The rearrangement uses TRBV5-8 and TRBJ1-4, with 8 nucleotides matching TRBD1. With 3 bases clipped from V and 7 bases from J, the junction kept 8 bases outside the gene matches. Looked up from germline, CDR1 is SGHTS and CDR2 is YDEGEE. This CDR3 has 15 residues. CDR3 nucleotide sequence: TGTGCCAGCAGCTCCGACAGGGGACGAGGTGAAAAACTGTTTTTT. It is translated as CASSSDRGRGEKLFF.

The chain links TRBV28 to TRBJ2-3; TRBD1 matches 10 bases. The CDR3 spans 14 residues. Germline V CDR1 and CDR2: MDHEN, SYDVKM. Germline trimming cut 7 bases from V and 3 bases from J; bases unmatched to any gene: 4. The CDR3 nucleotides read TGTGCCAGCACCGGGACAGGGGTGACAGATACGCAGTATTTT. Amino acid sequence: CASTGTGVTDTQYF.

The chain joins TRBV27 to TRBJ2-6; 8 bases fit TRBD2. Trimming removed 6 bases from V and 0 bases from J; junction bases left unmatched: 4. This CDR3 has 16 residues. CDR1 and CDR2 (germline): MNHEY, SMNVEV (reference sequence). CDR3 sequence (DNA): TGTGCCAGCAGCGGCGGGGGGTTCTCTGGGGCCAACGTCCTGACTTTC. Its protein is CASSGGGFSGANVLTF.

The rearrangement links TRBV28 to TRBJ1-2; tentatively, D is TRBD1 (6 bases). This CDR3 has 13 residues. Trimming took 7 bases from V and 5 from J, leaving 14 bases between them. CDR1 is MDHEN and CDR2 is SYDVKM in the germline V gene. CDR3 DNA: TGTGCCAGCATCGCACAGGGAGTTTATGGCTACACCTTC. It encodes CASIAQGVYGYTF.

The chain employs TRBV18 and TRBJ2-1; 11 nucleotides line up with TRBD2. The CDR3 consists of 15 residues. V shed 5 bases and J 2 bases; nucleotides not matched to a gene: 2. Germline CDR1 is KGHSH and CDR2 is LQKENI. The CDR3 nucleotides read TGTGCCAGCTCAGTACTAGCGGGGGCCTACAATGAGCAGTTCTTC. Its protein is CASSVLAGAYNEQFF.

The chain joins TRBV5-6 to TRBJ1-1; D ambiguous. The CDR3 sequence is 12 residues long. Trimming removed 4 bases at V and 7 bases at J, with 11 bases between. Germline lookup yields CDR1 SGHDT and CDR2 YYEEEE. The CDR3 protein is CASSRRTSEAFF. For the CDR3, the DNA is TGTGCCAGCAGCCGGAGGACGAGTGAAGCTTTCTTT.

V and J are TRBV7-9 and TRBJ1-4; 9 nucleotides match TRBD1. Germline V gene sequence: CDR1 SEHNR, CDR2 FQNEAQ (reference sequence). Trimming at V came to 1 base and at J to 4 bases, leaving 1 base not matched to a gene. The CDR3 length is 15 residues. The CDR3 DNA reads as TGTGCCAGCAGCTTAGGGGACAGGGATAATGAAAAACTGTTTTTT. It yields the protein CASSLGDRDNEKLFF. Full variable domain (missing parts from reference TRBV7-9 and TRBJ1-4): DTGVSQNPRHKITKRGQNVTFRCDPISEHNRLYWYRQTLGQGPEFLTYFQNEAQLEKSRLLSDRFSAERPKGSFSTLEIQRTEQGDSAMYLCASSLGDRDNEKLFFGSGTQLSVL.

This clone was counted a few times. This sequence joins TRBV28 and TRBJ1-1, with 8 bases lining up with TRBD1. Germline V lookup: CDR1 MDHEN, CDR2 SYDVKM. Losses at the gene ends were 4 bases for V and 3 bases for J; bases not matched to a gene: 7. CDR3 length: 15 amino acids. The CDR3 DNA is TGTGCCAGCAGTTCACCAACAGGGGGATACACTGAAGCTTTCTTT. Translating it yields CASSSPTGGYTEAFF. The entire variable domain, with the rest obtained from reference TRBV28 and TRBJ1-1, is as follows: DVKVTQSSRYLVKRTGEKVFLECVQDMDHENMFWYRQDPGLGLRLIYFSYDVKMKEKGDIPEGYSVSREKKERFSLILESASTNQTSMYLCASSSPTGGYTEAFFGQGTRLTVV.

The rearrangement uses TRBV19 and TRBJ2-7; 7 bases are a match to TRBD1. The germline V gene encodes CDR1 LNHDA and CDR2 SQIVND (reference sequence). This CDR3 spans 15 amino acids. V lost 3 bases, J lost 0 bases, and 5 bases stayed unmatched. CDR3 protein: CASSIPRDSSYEQYF. In DNA, the CDR3 is TGTGCCAGTAGTATTCCTCGGGACAGCTCCTACGAGCAGTACTTC. The variable domain in full, completed from reference TRBV19 and TRBJ2-7, reads DGGITQSPKYLFRKEGQNVTLSCEQNLNHDAMYWYRQDPGQGLRLIYYSQIVNDFQKGDIAEGYSVSREKKESFPLTVTSAQKNPTAFYLCASSIPRDSSYEQYFGPGTRLTVT.

The chain joins TRBV6-5 to TRBJ1-2, with 9 bases matching TRBD1. The J segment lost 8 bases and the V segment lost 6 bases, leaving 7 bases of the junction unmatched. Per the germline V gene, CDR1 is MNHEY and CDR2 is SVGAGI. The CDR3 is 13 residues long. CDR3: CASRDTGGTGYTF. The CDR3 region has the DNA TGTGCCAGCAGGGATACAGGGGGCACAGGCTACACCTTC.

This chain links TRBV29-1 with TRBJ1-4; possibly TRBD1 for D (6 bases). This CDR3 has 13 amino acids. Germline assignment: CDR1 SQVTM and CDR2 ANQGSEA. Trimming removed 4 bases from V and 7 bases from J, with 13 bases in between. The CDR3 region is CSVGQGMGEKLFF. CDR3 bases: TGCAGCGTTGGTCAGGGGATGGGTGAAAAACTGTTTTTT.

The V call is TRBV11-3, the J call TRBJ2-7, with TRBD1 matching over 9 bases. The germline CDR1 and CDR2 sequences are SGHNT and YENEEA. This CDR3 is 15 amino acids long. The V gene end was trimmed by 5 bases and the J gene end by 5 bases; junction bases not matched to a gene: 10. The CDR3 DNA reads TGTGCCAGCAGCAAGGGACAGGGCGATAACCACGAGCAGTACTTC. As protein: CASSKGQGDNHEQYF.

The rearrangement joins TRBV6-2 or TRBV6-3 to TRBJ1-5; D gene unclear. Germline values: CDR1 MNHEY, CDR2 SVGEGT. The length of the CDR3 is 18 residues. The ends were cut back, 2 bases at V and 0 bases at J, with 17 bases in the middle. In nucleotides, the CDR3 is TGTGCCAGCAGTTACCGCGGGTGGGATCCTCTTAGCAATCAGCCCCAGCATTTT. Its protein is CASSYRGWDPLSNQPQHF.